The sequence of this T cell receptor beta chain was determined in a study of T cell responses to AZD1222 COVID-19 vaccine. The wider study: Analyses pooled second doses at about 4 or about 12 weeks. The study, taken as a whole, reports: Spike-spanning, vaccine-associated CD4 TCRs were dominant at 160-218 and 743-854. Donors were chiefly white British, with a greater number of females, and clonal diversity was perhaps underestimated.

Clones were read by immunoSEQ multiplex PCR, and TCRdb kept only the in-frame ones, dropping some. The sample shows roughly 130,000 clones, about 82% of them seen only once. On this clone: Its antigen is unidentified.

The CDR3 extends over 19 amino acids. CDR1 and CDR2 from the germline V gene are KGHSH and LQKENI. V lost 3 bases and J lost 1; bases outside the gene matches: 12. Sequenced here: peripheral blood, sampled on day 0 of AZD1222 vaccination. This receptor was taken from an adult in good health. The chain joins TRBV18 to TRBJ1-1, with 12 bases aligning to TRBD1. CDR3 sequence (DNA): TGTGCCAGCTCACCCGTGGGGACAGGGGGCGTTGTAAAGAACACTGAAGCTTTCTTT. It is translated as CASSPVGTGGVVKNTEAFF.